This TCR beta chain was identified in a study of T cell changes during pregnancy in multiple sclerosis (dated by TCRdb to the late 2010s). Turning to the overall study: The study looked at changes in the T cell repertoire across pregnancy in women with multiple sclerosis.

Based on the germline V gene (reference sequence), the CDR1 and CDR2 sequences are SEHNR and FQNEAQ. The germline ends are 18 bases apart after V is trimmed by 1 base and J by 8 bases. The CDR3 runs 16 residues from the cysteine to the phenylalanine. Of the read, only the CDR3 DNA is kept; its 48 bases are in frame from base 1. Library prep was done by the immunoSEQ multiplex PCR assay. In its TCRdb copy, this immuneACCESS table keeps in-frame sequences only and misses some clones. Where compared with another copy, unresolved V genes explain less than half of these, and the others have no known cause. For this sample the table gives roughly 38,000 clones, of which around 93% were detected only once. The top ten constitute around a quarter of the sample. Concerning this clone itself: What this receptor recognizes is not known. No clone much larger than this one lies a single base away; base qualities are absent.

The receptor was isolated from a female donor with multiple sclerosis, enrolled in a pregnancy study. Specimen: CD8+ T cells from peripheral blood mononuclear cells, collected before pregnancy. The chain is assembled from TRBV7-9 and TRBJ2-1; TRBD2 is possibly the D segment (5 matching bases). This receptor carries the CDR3 CASSLVPGNGGDEQFF. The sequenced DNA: TGTGCCAGCAGCTTAGTTCCAGGAAACGGAGGCGATGAGCAGTTCTTC.